A selection of T cell receptor beta chains follows, all from one sample in a study of graft-versus-host responses after intestinal transplantation. Antigens for these TCRs are unknown. Using immunoSEQ multiplex PCR, the repertoire was profiled, and TCRdb retains in-frame clones only, with some absent. In the table there are more than 100,000 clones, 85% to 95% of which are singletons. The material was unstimulated CD4+ T cells sorted from spleen or lymph node cells, obtained before intestinal transplant. The receptors here all came from a human donor who received an intestinal transplant. The CDR3 runs from the conserved cysteine through the conserved F or W. D genes are given only for firm matches. For some rows the clone size is stated as once, few or many, or as a class when expanded; others skip it.

V gene: TRBV27; D gene: NA; J gene: TRBJ1-1; clone size: once; CDR3 DNA: TGTGCCACCCGCGGGGGCACTGAAGCTTTCTTT; CDR3 protein: CATRGGTEAFF
V gene: TRBV6-5; D gene: TRBD1; J gene: TRBJ1-5; clone size: NA; CDR3 DNA: TGTGCCAGCAGCCAATGGCAGGGGGCTGGGCAGCCCCAGCATTTT; CDR3 protein: CASSQWQGAGQPQHF
V gene: TRBV5-1; D gene: NA; J gene: TRBJ2-3; clone size: NA; CDR3 DNA: TGCGCCAGCCGAGCGGGACAGTCCACAGATACGCAGTATTTT; CDR3 protein: CASRAGQSTDTQYF
V gene: TRBV18; D gene: NA; J gene: TRBJ1-3; clone size: NA; CDR3 DNA: TGTGCCAGCTCGAGGGACGGTGCCGTGAGCTCTGGAAACACCATATATTTT; CDR3 protein: CASSRDGAVSSGNTIYF
V gene: TRBV30; D gene: NA; J gene: TRBJ1-2; clone size: NA; CDR3 DNA: TGTGCCTGGAGTCCGACGGGAGGCTACACCTTC; CDR3 protein: CAWSPTGGYTF
V gene: TRBV6-6; D gene: TRBD2; J gene: TRBJ2-3; clone size: once; CDR3 DNA: TGTGCCAGCAGTTATCGAGCGGGAAGGGATCTTATGTCGCAGTATTTT; CDR3 protein: CASSYRAGRDLMSQYF
V gene: TRBV10-1; D gene: NA; J gene: TRBJ2-3; clone size: NA; CDR3 DNA: TGCGCCAGCAGTCCTGGGACTCTGATCGGAGATACGCAGTATTTT; CDR3 protein: CASSPGTLIGDTQYF
V gene: TRBV11-2; D gene: NA; J gene: TRBJ2-1; clone size: NA; CDR3 DNA: TGTGCCAGCAGCACGCGCCCCTATAATGAGCAGTTCTTC; CDR3 protein: CASSTRPYNEQFF
V gene: TRBV7-9; D gene: NA; J gene: TRBJ1-4; clone size: NA; CDR3 DNA: TGTGCCAGCAGCCCGCGGGTGGGGAGCATTGCAACTAATGAAAAACTGTTTTTT; CDR3 protein: CASSPRVGSIATNEKLFF
V gene: TRBV9; D gene: NA; J gene: TRBJ2-5; clone size: NA; CDR3 DNA: TGTGCCAGCAGCGCTAATGGTGAGACCCAGTACTTC; CDR3 protein: CASSANGETQYF
V gene: TRBV5-6; D gene: NA; J gene: TRBJ2-7; clone size: NA; CDR3 DNA: TGTGCCAGCAGCTTGGTCGCTCTTCTTTCCTACGAGCAGTACTTC; CDR3 protein: CASSLVALLSYEQYF
V gene: TRBV5-1; D gene: NA; J gene: TRBJ2-1; clone size: once; CDR3 DNA: TGCGCCAGCAGCTTGGACCATGAGCAGTTCTTC; CDR3 protein: CASSLDHEQFF